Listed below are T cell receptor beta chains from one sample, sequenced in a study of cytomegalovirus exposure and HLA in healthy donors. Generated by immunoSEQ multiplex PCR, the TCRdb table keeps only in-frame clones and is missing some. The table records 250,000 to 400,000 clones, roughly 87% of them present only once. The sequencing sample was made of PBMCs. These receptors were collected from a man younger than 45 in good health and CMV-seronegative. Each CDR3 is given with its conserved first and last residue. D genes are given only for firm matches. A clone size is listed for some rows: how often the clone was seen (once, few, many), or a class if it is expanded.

CDR3: CASRGAGEAYQPQHF
DNA: TGTGCCAGCAGAGGGGCAGGGGAAGCCTATCAGCCCCAGCATTTT
size: .
J: TRBJ1-5
D: .
V: TRBV6-1

CDR3: CASSYQGSIQPQHF
DNA: TGTGCCAGCAGCTATCAGGGGAGTATTCAGCCCCAGCATTTT
size: once
J: TRBJ1-5
D: .
V: TRBV5-8

CDR3: CASSKRVAGRQSSYNEQFF
DNA: TGTGCCAGCAGCAAAAGGGTAGCGGGGCGTCAGAGCTCCTACAATGAGCAGTTCTTC
size: .
J: TRBJ2-1
D: .
V: TRBV21-1

CDR3: CASSLDISDLNEQFF
DNA: TGTGCCAGCAGCTTAGATATATCAGATCTGAATGAGCAGTTCTTC
size: few
J: TRBJ2-1
D: .
V: TRBV11-3

CDR3: CASSPGLEAFF
DNA: TGTGCCAGCAGCCCGGGACTCGAAGCTTTCTTT
size: .
J: TRBJ1-1
D: .
V: TRBV5-5

CDR3: CASSQQLGQMNTEAFF
DNA: TGTGCCAGCTCCCAACAACTGGGACAGATGAACACTGAAGCTTTCTTT
size: .
J: TRBJ1-1
D: TRBD1
V: TRBV18

CDR3: CASSGTGDTGELFF
DNA: TGTGCCAGCTCCGGGACAGGGGACACCGGGGAGCTGTTTTTT
size: .
J: TRBJ2-2
D: TRBD1
V: TRBV9

CDR3: CASSLEGEAFF
DNA: TGCGCCAGCAGCTTGGAGGGGGAAGCTTTCTTT
size: .
J: TRBJ1-1
D: .
V: TRBV5-1

CDR3: CASSEGTGRYEQYF
DNA: TGTGCCAGCAGTGAAGGGACAGGGCGCTACGAGCAGTACTTC
size: .
J: TRBJ2-7
D: TRBD1
V: TRBV2

CDR3: CSVLAGGSSYNEQFF
DNA: TGCAGCGTTCTAGCGGGGGGGAGCTCCTACAATGAGCAGTTCTTC
size: .
J: TRBJ2-1
D: TRBD2
V: TRBV29-1

CDR3: CASSEEPGMNTEAFF
DNA: TGTGCCAGCAGCGAAGAGCCAGGTATGAACACTGAAGCTTTCTTT
size: .
J: TRBJ1-1
D: .
V: TRBV6-1

CDR3: CASSRRDRGFRGSSETQYF
DNA: TGTGCCAGCAGCCGACGGGACAGGGGCTTTCGCGGGAGTTCGGAGACCCAGTACTTC
size: .
J: TRBJ2-5
D: TRBD1
V: TRBV5-6

CDR3: CASSEYVRGTYEQYF
DNA: TGTGCCAGCAGTGAATATGTTCGGGGAACCTACGAGCAGTACTTC
size: once
J: TRBJ2-7
D: .
V: TRBV6-1

CDR3: CASSFRLAGAEQFF
DNA: TGTGCCAGCAGTTTCCGACTAGCGGGGGCAGAGCAGTTCTTC
size: .
J: TRBJ2-1
D: TRBD2
V: TRBV27

CDR3: CASSLDRGSADTQYF
DNA: TGTGCCAGCAGCTTAGATCGAGGCTCCGCAGATACGCAGTATTTT
size: .
J: TRBJ2-3
D: .
V: TRBV11-2

CDR3: CASSLGQVPYEQYF
DNA: TGTGCCAGCAGCTTAGGACAGGTCCCATACGAGCAGTACTTC
size: .
J: TRBJ2-7
D: .
V: TRBV7-2

CDR3: CASSVGTAAGYTF
DNA: TGCGCCAGCAGCGTGGGGACAGCGGCCGGCTACACCTTC
size: .
J: TRBJ1-2
D: TRBD1
V: TRBV5-1

CDR3: CASSDPSSYNSPLHF
DNA: TGCGCCAGCAGCGACCCTAGCTCCTATAATTCACCCCTCCACTTT
size: .
J: TRBJ1-6
D: .
V: TRBV5-1

CDR3: CSVEDGDRAYNEQFF
DNA: TGCAGCGTTGAAGATGGGGACAGGGCCTACAATGAGCAGTTCTTC
size: .
J: TRBJ2-1
D: TRBD1
V: TRBV29-1

CDR3: CASSPRYGTENTEAFF
DNA: TGTGCCAGCAGCCCCCGTTACGGGACAGAGAACACTGAAGCTTTCTTT
size: .
J: TRBJ1-1
D: TRBD1
V: TRBV11-3

CDR3: CASSFGPGGKEQFF
DNA: TGCGCCAGCAGCTTTGGACCAGGGGGGAAAGAGCAGTTCTTC
size: .
J: TRBJ2-1
D: .
V: TRBV5-1

CDR3: CASSSTLPTDTQYF
DNA: TGTGCCAGCAGCTCTACTCTACCCACAGATACGCAGTATTTT
size: .
J: TRBJ2-3
D: .
V: TRBV28

CDR3: CASSVATQGTEAFF
DNA: TGTGCCAGCAGCGTAGCTACTCAGGGTACTGAAGCTTTCTTT
size: .
J: TRBJ1-1
D: .
V: TRBV9

CDR3: CASSSRDRGNYGYTF
DNA: TGTGCCAGCAGTTCCCGGGACAGGGGAAACTATGGCTACACCTTC
size: .
J: TRBJ1-2
D: TRBD1
V: TRBV6-5

CDR3: CASSPRQGALSGANVLTF
DNA: TGCGCCAGCAGCCCCAGACAGGGGGCCCTCTCTGGGGCCAACGTCCTGACTTTC
size: .
J: TRBJ2-6
D: TRBD1
V: TRBV4-1

CDR3: CASSPQDRAVFGYGYTF
DNA: TGTGCCAGCAGCCCTCAAGACAGGGCGGTTTTTGGGTATGGCTACACCTTC
size: .
J: TRBJ1-2
D: TRBD1
V: TRBV14

CDR3: CASSSGLRGRGTGELFF
DNA: TGTGCCAGCAGCTCGGGCCTTAGGGGTCGCGGCACCGGGGAGCTGTTTTTT
size: once
J: TRBJ2-2
D: .
V: TRBV11-3

CDR3: CAISEPGTGAQETQYF
DNA: TGTGCCATCAGTGAACCCGGGACAGGGGCGCAAGAGACCCAGTACTTC
size: .
J: TRBJ2-5
D: TRBD1
V: TRBV10-3

CDR3: CASNEQGWDEQYF
DNA: TGTGCCAGCAACGAACAGGGCTGGGACGAGCAGTACTTC
size: .
J: TRBJ2-7
D: .
V: TRBV21-1

CDR3: CASSVGTPGGEKLFF
DNA: TGTGCCAGCAGCGTAGGAACCCCGGGGGGGGAAAAACTGTTTTTT
size: few
J: TRBJ1-4
D: .
V: TRBV9

CDR3: CASSSNLAGGRNEQFF
DNA: TGTGCCAGCAGCTCCAACCTAGCGGGGGGGCGGAATGAGCAGTTCTTC
size: .
J: TRBJ2-1
D: TRBD2
V: TRBV11-2

CDR3: CASSLSGGAFRGKSTDTQYF
DNA: TGTGCCAGCAGTTTATCTGGTGGTGCTTTCAGGGGGAAAAGCACAGATACGCAGTATTTT
size: .
J: TRBJ2-3
D: TRBD1
V: TRBV28

CDR3: CASSIGWTGGAQHPTDTQYF
DNA: TGTGCCAGTAGTATAGGCTGGACAGGGGGGGCCCAACACCCCACAGATACGCAGTATTTT
size: .
J: TRBJ2-3
D: TRBD1
V: TRBV19

CDR3: CSVGQGDTKKLFF
DNA: TGCAGCGTCGGACAGGGAGATACGAAAAAACTGTTTTTT
size: once
J: TRBJ1-4
D: TRBD1
V: TRBV29-1

CDR3: CASSLDWGQLKRNTIYF
DNA: TGTGCCAGCAGCTTAGATTGGGGACAACTAAAGCGAAACACCATATATTTT
size: .
J: TRBJ1-3
D: .
V: TRBV11-3

CDR3: CASSSRQGRSEQYF
DNA: TGTGCCAGCAGTTCCCGACAGGGTCGGTCGGAGCAGTACTTC
size: .
J: TRBJ2-7
D: TRBD1
V: TRBV2

CDR3: CSVLGGGDTQYF
DNA: TGCAGCGTGCTAGGGGGGGGTGATACGCAGTATTTT
size: .
J: TRBJ2-3
D: .
V: TRBV29-1

CDR3: CASNPSKTGYGYTF
DNA: TGTGCCAGTAACCCGAGTAAGACGGGGTATGGCTACACCTTC
size: .
J: TRBJ1-2
D: .
V: TRBV19

CDR3: CASSPGGAGGHYEQYF
DNA: TGTGCCAGCAGCCCAGGGGGGGCAGGGGGCCACTACGAGCAGTACTTC
size: .
J: TRBJ2-7
D: .
V: TRBV5-5

CDR3: CASSQVWNTGELFF
DNA: TGTGCCAGCAGTCAGGTTTGGAACACCGGGGAGCTGTTTTTT
size: once
J: TRBJ2-2
D: .
V: TRBV25-1